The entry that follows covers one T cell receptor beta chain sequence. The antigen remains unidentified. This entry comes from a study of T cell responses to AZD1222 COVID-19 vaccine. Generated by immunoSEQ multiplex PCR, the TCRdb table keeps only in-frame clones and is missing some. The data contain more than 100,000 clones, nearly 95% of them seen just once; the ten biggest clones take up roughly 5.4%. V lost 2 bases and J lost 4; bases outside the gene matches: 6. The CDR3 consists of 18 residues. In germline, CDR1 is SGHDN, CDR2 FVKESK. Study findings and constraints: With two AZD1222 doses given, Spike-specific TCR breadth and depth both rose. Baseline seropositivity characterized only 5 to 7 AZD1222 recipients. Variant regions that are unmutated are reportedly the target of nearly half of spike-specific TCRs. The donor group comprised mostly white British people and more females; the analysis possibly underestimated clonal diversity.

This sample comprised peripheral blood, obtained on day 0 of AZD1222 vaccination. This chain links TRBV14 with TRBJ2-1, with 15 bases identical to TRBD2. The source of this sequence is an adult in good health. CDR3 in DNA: TGTGCCAGCAGCCAAAGGACTAGCGGGAGGGCTTCGTACAATGAGCAGTTCTTC. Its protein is CASSQRTSGRASYNEQFF.